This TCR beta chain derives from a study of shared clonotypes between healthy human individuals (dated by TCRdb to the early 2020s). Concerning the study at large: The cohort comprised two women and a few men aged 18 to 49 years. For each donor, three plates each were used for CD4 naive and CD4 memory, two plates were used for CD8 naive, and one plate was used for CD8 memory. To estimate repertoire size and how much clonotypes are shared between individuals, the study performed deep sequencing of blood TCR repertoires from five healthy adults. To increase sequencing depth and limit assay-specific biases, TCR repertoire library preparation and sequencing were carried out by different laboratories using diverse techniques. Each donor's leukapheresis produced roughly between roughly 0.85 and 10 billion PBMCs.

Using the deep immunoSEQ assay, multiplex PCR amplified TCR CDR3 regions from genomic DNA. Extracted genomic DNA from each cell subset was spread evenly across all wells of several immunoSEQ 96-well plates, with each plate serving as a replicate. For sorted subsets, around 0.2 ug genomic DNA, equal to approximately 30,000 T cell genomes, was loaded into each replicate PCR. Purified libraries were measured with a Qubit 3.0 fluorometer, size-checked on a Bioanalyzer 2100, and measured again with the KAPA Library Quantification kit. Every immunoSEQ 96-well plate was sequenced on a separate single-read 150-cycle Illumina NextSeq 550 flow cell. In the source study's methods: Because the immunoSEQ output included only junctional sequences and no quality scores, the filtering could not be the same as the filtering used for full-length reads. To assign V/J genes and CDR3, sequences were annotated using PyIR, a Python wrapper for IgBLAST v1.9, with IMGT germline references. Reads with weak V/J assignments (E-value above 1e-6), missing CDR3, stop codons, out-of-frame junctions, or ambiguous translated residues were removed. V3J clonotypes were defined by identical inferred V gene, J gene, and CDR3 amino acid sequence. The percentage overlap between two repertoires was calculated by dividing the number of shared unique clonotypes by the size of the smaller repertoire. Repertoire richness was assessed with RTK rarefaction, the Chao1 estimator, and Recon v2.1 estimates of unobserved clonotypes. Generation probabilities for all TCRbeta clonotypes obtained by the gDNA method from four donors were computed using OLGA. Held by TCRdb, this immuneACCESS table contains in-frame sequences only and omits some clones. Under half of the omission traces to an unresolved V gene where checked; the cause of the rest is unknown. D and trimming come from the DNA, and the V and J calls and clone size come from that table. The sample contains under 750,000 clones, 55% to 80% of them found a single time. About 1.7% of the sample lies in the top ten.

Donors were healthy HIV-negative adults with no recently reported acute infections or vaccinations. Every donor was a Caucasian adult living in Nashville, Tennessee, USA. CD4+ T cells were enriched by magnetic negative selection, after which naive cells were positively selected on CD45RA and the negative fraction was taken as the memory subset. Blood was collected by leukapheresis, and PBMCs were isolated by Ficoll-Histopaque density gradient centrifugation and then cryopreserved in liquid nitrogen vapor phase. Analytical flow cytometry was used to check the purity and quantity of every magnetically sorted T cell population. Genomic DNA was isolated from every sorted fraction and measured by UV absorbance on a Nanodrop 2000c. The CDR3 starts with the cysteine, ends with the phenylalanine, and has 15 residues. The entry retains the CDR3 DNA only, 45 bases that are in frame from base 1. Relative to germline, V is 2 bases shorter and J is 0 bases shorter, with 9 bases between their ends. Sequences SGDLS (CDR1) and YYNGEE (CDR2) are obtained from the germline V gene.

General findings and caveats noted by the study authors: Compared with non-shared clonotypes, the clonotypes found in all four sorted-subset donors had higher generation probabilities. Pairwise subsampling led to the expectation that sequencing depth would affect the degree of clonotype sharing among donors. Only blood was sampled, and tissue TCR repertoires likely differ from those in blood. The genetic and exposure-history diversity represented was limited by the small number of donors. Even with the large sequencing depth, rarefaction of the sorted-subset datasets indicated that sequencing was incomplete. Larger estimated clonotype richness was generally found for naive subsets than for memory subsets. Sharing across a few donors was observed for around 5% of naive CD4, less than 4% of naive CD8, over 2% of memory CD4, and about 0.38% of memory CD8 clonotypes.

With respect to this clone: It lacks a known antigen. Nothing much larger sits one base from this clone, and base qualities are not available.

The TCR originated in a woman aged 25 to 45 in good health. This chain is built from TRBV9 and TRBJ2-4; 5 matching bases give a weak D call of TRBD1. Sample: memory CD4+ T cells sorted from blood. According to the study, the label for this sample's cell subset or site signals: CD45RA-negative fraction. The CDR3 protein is CASSVGALAKNIQYF. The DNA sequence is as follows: TGTGCCAGCAGCGTTGGGGCTCTAGCCAAAAACATTCAGTACTTC. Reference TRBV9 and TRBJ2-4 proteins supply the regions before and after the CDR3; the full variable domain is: DSGVTQTPKHLITATGQRVTLRCSPRSGDLSVYWYQQSLDQGLQFLIQYYNGEERAKGNILERFSAQQFPDLHSELNLSSLELGDSALYFCASSVGALAKNIQYFGAGTRLSVL.